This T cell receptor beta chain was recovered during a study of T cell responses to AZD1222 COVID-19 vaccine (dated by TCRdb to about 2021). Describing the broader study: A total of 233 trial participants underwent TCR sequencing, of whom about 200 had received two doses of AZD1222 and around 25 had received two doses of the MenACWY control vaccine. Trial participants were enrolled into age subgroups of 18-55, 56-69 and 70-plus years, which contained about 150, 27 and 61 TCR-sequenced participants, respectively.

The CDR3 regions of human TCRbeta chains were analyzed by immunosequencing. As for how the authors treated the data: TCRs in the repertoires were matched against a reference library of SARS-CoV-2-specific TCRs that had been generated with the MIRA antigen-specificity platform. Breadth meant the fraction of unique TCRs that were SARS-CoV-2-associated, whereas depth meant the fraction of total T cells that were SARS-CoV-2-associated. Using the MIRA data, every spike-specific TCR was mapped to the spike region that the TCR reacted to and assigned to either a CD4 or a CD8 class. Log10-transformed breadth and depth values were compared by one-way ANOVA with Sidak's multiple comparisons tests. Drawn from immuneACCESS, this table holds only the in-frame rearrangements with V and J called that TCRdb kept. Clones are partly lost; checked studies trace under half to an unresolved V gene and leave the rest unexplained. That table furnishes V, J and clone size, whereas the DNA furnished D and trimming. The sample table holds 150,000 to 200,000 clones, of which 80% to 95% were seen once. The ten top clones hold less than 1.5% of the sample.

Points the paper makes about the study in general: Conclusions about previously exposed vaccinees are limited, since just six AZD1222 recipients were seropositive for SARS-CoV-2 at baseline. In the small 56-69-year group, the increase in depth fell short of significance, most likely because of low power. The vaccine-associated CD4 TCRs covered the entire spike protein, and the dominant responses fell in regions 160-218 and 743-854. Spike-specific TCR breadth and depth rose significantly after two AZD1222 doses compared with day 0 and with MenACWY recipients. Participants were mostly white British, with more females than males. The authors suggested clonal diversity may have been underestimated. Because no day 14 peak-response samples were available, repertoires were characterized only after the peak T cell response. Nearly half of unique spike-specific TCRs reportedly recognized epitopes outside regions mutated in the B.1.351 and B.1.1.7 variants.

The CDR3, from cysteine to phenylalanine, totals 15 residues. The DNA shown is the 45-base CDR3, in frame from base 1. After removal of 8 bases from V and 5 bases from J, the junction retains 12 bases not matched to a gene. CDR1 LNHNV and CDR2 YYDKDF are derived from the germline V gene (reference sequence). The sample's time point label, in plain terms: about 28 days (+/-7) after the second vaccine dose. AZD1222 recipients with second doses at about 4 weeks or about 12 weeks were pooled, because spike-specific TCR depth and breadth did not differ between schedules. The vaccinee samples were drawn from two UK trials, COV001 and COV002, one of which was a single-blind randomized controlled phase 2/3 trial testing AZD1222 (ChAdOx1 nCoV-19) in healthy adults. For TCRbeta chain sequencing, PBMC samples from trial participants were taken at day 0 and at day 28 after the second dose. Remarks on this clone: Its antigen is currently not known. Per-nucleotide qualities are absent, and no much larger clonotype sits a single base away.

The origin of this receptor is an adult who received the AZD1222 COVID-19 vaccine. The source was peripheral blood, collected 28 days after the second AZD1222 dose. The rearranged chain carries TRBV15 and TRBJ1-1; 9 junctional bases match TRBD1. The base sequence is TGTGCCACCCTCAAATACGGACAGGGGAGAACTGAAGCTTTCTTT. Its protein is CATLKYGQGRTEAFF.